Presented here are 22 T cell receptor beta chains from one specimen sequenced in a study of blood T cell repertoires in COVID-19. Some clones are missing from TCRdb's copy, which holds only in-frame ones; the method was immunoSEQ multiplex PCR. Of just over 80,000 clones listed, under 90% were seen once; the top ten hold 44%. Sequenced sample: peripheral blood. These receptors originate from a man at least 80 years old with acute or convalescent COVID-19.

The chain joins TRBV11-1 to TRBJ2-5; 8 bases match TRBD1. This CDR3 has 13 amino acids. The germline V gene has CDR1 SGHAT and CDR2 FQDESV (reference sequence). The V and J ends lost 6 bases and 5 bases, in that order; junction bases with no gene match: 5. The CDR3 reads CASSRDRGETQYF. CDR3 bases: TGTGCCAGCAGTAGAGACAGGGGCGAGACCCAGTACTTC.

This clone was observed a handful of times. The chain carries TRBV30 and TRBJ2-7; unclear D gene. The CDR3 contains 12 residues. The V end lost 0 bases, the J end lost 2 bases, and 5 bases lay between the germline ends. Germline V gene sequence: CDR1 GTSNPN, CDR2 SVGIG (reference sequence). CDR3: CAWSVGTYEQYF. CDR3 coding DNA: TGTGCCTGGAGTGTCGGTACCTACGAGCAGTACTTC. Using reference TRBV30 and TRBJ2-7 for the parts outside the CDR3, the full variable domain is SQTIHQWPATLVQPVGSPLSLECTVEGTSNPNLYWYRQAAGRGLQLLFYSVGIGQISSEVPQNLSASRPQDRQFILSSKKLLLSDSGFYLCAWSVGTYEQYFGPGTRLTVT.

The chain combines TRBV10-3 with TRBJ2-6; the match to TRBD1 covers 9 bases. V shed 5 bases, J shed 2 bases, and the junction held 7 bases outside the gene matches. The CDR3 loop spans 17 amino acids. Germline V gene lookup returns CDR1 ENHRY and CDR2 SYGVKD. CDR3 bases: TGTGCCATCAGTTCCGGGACAGGGAGCGCTGGGGCCAACGTCCTGACTTTC. Encoded protein: CAISSGTGSAGANVLTF.

Only a few counts were recorded for this clone. V gene TRBV7-6 combines with J gene TRBJ1-2; maybe TRBD1 (6 bases). CDR3 length: 18 amino acids. Trimming pared 1 base from V and 4 bases from J, leaving 22 bases between. Germline V gene sequence: CDR1 SGHVS, CDR2 FNYEAQ. CDR3 sequence: CASSLEPFRTAKGYGYTF. The CDR3 DNA follows: TGTGCCAGCAGCTTAGAACCCTTTAGGACAGCTAAGGGCTATGGCTACACCTTC.

The chain joins TRBV2 to TRBJ2-5; 8 bases align to TRBD1. After removal of 1 base from V and 4 bases from J, the junction contained 2 bases not matched to a gene. This CDR3 has 14 residues. Germline CDR1 and CDR2: SNHLY and FYNNEI. CDR3 sequence: CASSEDRGTETQYF. In nucleotides, the CDR3 is TGTGCCAGCAGTGAAGACAGGGGGACAGAGACCCAGTACTTC.

This chain connects TRBV7-9 to TRBJ2-7, with TRBD2 matching 7 bases. The CDR3 runs 14 residues. Germline trimming cut 5 bases from V and 5 bases from J; bases unmatched to any gene: 9. Germline V CDR1 and CDR2: SEHNR, FQNEAQ (reference sequence). The CDR3 coding sequence is TGTGCCAGCAGCCCCGGGGGGACCGGGCACGAGCAGTACTTC. Protein: CASSPGGTGHEQYF.

The chain joins TRBV6-5 to TRBJ1-4; no definite D call. V dropped 2 bases and J dropped 3 bases, with 13 bases sitting between them. The CDR3 consists of 16 residues. Germline CDR1 is MNHEY and CDR2 is SVGAGI. CDR3 sequence reads: CASSYDGGVANEKLFF. The CDR3 DNA is TGTGCCAGCAGTTACGACGGAGGAGTAGCTAATGAAAAACTGTTTTTT.

The rearrangement links TRBV6-5 to TRBJ2-2; D uncertain. Between the trimmed V and J ends, which lost 7 bases and 3 bases, there was a span of 9 bases. Germline values: CDR1 MNHEY, CDR2 SVGAGI. This CDR3 has 13 amino acids. The CDR3 DNA follows: TGTGCCAGCACACAGCCGTACACCGGGGAGCTGTTTTTT. Translated, it gives CASTQPYTGELFF.

This chain links TRBV11-3 with TRBJ2-1, with no clear D. This CDR3 is 15 amino acids long. The germline V and J ends were trimmed by 2 bases and 5 bases, with 13 bases remaining between them. Germline lookup yields CDR1 SGHNT and CDR2 YENEEA. The CDR3 DNA follows: TGTGCCAGCAGCTTAAGTCCTACCCCCAACAATGAGCAGTTCTTC. Translating gives CASSLSPTPNNEQFF.

This clone has just a few counts. The chain carries TRBV6-5 and TRBJ2-3, with 7 bases identical to TRBD1. Germline-derived CDR1 and CDR2 are MNHEY and SVGAGI. The CDR3 is 14 residues long. J was trimmed by 6 bases and V by 10 bases; bases with no gene match: 13. CDR3 nucleotide sequence: TGTGCCACCATCCAGGACAGGTCCGGGGATACGCAGTATTTT. Its translation: CATIQDRSGDTQYF.

The gene calls are TRBV30 and TRBJ2-7; tentative D call: TRBD1 (5 bases). The CDR3 has 13 residues. Per germline, CDR1 GTSNPN and CDR2 SVGIG (reference sequence). V lost 0 bases and J 6 bases, leaving 12 bases between the germline ends. CDR3 DNA: TGTGCCTGGAGTGTACGCACAGGTGGCGAGCAGTACTTC. This translates into CAWSVRTGGEQYF. The full variable domain, rest sourced from reference TRBV30 and TRBJ2-7, is SQTIHQWPATLVQPVGSPLSLECTVEGTSNPNLYWYRQAAGRGLQLLFYSVGIGQISSEVPQNLSASRPQDRQFILSSKKLLLSDSGFYLCAWSVRTGGEQYFGPGTRLTVT.

The chain uses TRBV28 and TRBJ1-2; D is unresolved. The ends were cut back, 3 bases at V and 3 bases at J, with 11 bases in the middle. Germline assignment: CDR1 MDHEN and CDR2 SYDVKM. The CDR3 extends over 14 amino acids. The CDR3: CASSLVNEDYGYTF. The CDR3 region has the DNA TGTGCCAGCAGTTTGGTCAACGAGGACTATGGCTACACCTTC.

The table lists this clone with a count of one. CDR3 residues: CASSPQGRYEQYF. Here the CDR3 DNA reads TGTGCCAGCTCACCTCAGGGTAGGTACGAGCAGTACTTC. The chain has TRBV18 and TRBJ2-7, with TRBD1 as a possible D gene (5 bases). The ends were cut back, 3 bases at V and 4 bases at J, with 10 bases in the middle. This CDR3 comprises 13 residues. Germline V gene lookup returns CDR1 KGHSH and CDR2 LQKENI.

This rearrangement joins TRBV5-1 to TRBJ2-1; D is possibly TRBD1 (6 bases). CDR1 and CDR2 from the germline V gene are SGHRS and YFSETQ. Trimming removed 2 bases at V and 5 bases at J, with 8 bases between. CDR3 length: 13 amino acids. CDR3 nucleotide sequence: TGCGCCAGCAGCTTCGGACAGAACAATGAGCAGTTCTTC. Translating it yields CASSFGQNNEQFF.

The CDR3 DNA is TGTGCCAGCAGTCGGCGAGCGGTCTCAATGGCTGAAGCTTTCTTT. Amino acids: CASSRRAVSMAEAFF. The V gene is TRBV27, the J gene TRBJ1-1; D is uncertain. The CDR3 runs 15 residues. CDR1 is MNHEY, CDR2 SMNVEV, per germline (reference sequence). Trimming shortened V by 5 bases and J by 6 bases, and 19 bases separated the two germline ends.

The chain is built from TRBV7-2 and TRBJ1-2; possible D gene TRBD1, 6 bases. The CDR3 runs 17 residues. CDR1 and CDR2 (germline): SGHTA, FQGNSA. Trimming took off 4 bases at V and 4 bases at J, with 22 bases between the two ends. The CDR3 DNA reads as TGTGCCAGCAGCTCTTCTTTCAATGGGGGCAGGGGCTATGGCTACACCTTC. Protein product: CASSSSFNGGRGYGYTF. The full variable domain, completed using reference TRBV7-2 and TRBJ1-2, is GAGVSQSPSNKVTEKGKDVELRCDPISGHTALYWYRQSLGQGLEFLIYFQGNSAPDKSGLPSDRFSAERTGGSVSTLTIQRTQQEDSAVYLCASSSSFNGGRGYGYTFGSGTRLTVV.

This clone has a handful of counts. V is TRBV10-1 and J is TRBJ1-1, with D possibly being TRBD1 (5 bases). This CDR3 is 15 amino acids long. V was clipped by 3 bases and J by 1 base, with 12 bases between them. Germline V gives CDR1 WNHNN, CDR2 SYGVQD (reference sequence). The CDR3 region has the DNA TGCGCCAGCAGTGATCAGGGATTGGCGAACACTGAAGCTTTCTTT. It encodes CASSDQGLANTEAFF.

V and J are TRBV12-3 or TRBV12-4 and TRBJ2-1; TRBD1 matches at 7 bases. The ends lost 1 base at V and 9 bases at J; junction bases unmatched: 3. The CDR3 loop spans 13 amino acids. The CDR3 sequence: CASSLGGQSEQFF. The CDR3 nucleotides are TGTGCCAGCAGTTTAGGGGGACAGTCTGAGCAGTTCTTC.

The chain is built from TRBV11-2 and TRBJ2-7; D is possibly TRBD1 (6 bases). The CDR3 is 15 residues long. V was clipped by 5 bases and J by 0 bases, with 14 bases between them. Germline CDR1 reads SGHAT; CDR2 reads FQNNGV. The CDR3 DNA reads as TGTGCCAGCAGCATCACGGACAGTCTCTCCTACGAGCAGTACTTC. Translating gives CASSITDSLSYEQYF.

This chain joins TRBV3-1 (or the pseudogene TRBV3-2) and TRBJ1-1; D perhaps matches TRBD1 (6 bases). V shed 3 bases and J shed 3 bases, with 8 bases lying between them. This CDR3 spans 13 amino acids. The germline gives CDR1 LGHDT, CDR2 YNNKEL (reference sequence). The CDR3 here is CASSQRGYTEAFF. As DNA, the CDR3 is TGTGCCAGCAGCCAGAGGGGGTACACTGAAGCTTTCTTT.

J is TRBJ1-2 and V is TRBV5-1; D not resolved. The CDR3 loop spans 14 amino acids. Germline CDR1 and CDR2: SGHRS and YFSETQ. Trimming removed 0 bases from V and 5 bases from J, with 11 bases in between. DNA for the CDR3: TGCGCCAGCAGCTTGGACAGTCCAAGGTATGGCTACACCTTC. Encoded protein: CASSLDSPRYGYTF.

This chain connects TRBV7-9 to TRBJ2-3; 7 nucleotides match TRBD2. V gave up 8 bases and J gave up 6 bases; unmatched junction bases: 8. Germline loops: CDR1 SEHNR, CDR2 FQNEAQ (reference sequence). CDR3 length: 13 amino acids. The CDR3 DNA sequence: TGTGCCAGCTCAATGAGCGGGACCGATACGCAGTATTTT. Translated: CASSMSGTDTQYF.